The 6 T cell receptor beta chains listed next were all sequenced from one sample in a study of blood T cell repertoires in COVID-19. Sequenced by immunoSEQ multiplex PCR; TCRdb stores in-frame clones only, minus some. Of a few hundred thousand clones in the sample, approximately 85% are singletons; the top ten hold 7.2%. The sample comprised peripheral blood. The receptor source for this set is a human donor in a cohort sampled during active COVID-19.

This rearrangement joins TRBV5-6 to TRBJ2-3; weak D call: TRBD2 (6 bases). V lost 1 base to trimming and J lost 1 base, with 13 bases between them. The CDR3 length is 16 residues. Germline loops: CDR1 SGHDT, CDR2 YYEEEE. In nucleotides, the CDR3 is TGTGCCAGCAGCTTGTCTGTCTCTAGCGGCACAGATACGCAGTATTTT. Protein sequence: CASSLSVSSGTDTQYF.

The rearrangement uses TRBV12-5 and TRBJ2-1; D is unclear. The CDR3 is made up of 13 amino acids. The germline CDR1 and CDR2 sequences are LGHNT and FRNRAP. V lost 3 bases and J 5 bases, leaving 8 bases between the germline ends. In nucleotides, the CDR3 is TGTGCTAGTGGTTTACCCTCGGACAATGAGCAGTTCTTC. This encodes CASGLPSDNEQFF.

The V and J genes are TRBV18 and TRBJ1-1; 7 bases map to TRBD1. This CDR3 contains 13 residues. V shed 8 bases and J 6 bases; nucleotides not matched to a gene: 9. Germline V lookup: CDR1 KGHSH, CDR2 LQKENI. Here the CDR3 DNA reads TGTGCCAGCCATCGACAGGGTTGGGCTGAAGCTTTCTTT. Translating it yields CASHRQGWAEAFF.

J is TRBJ1-5 and V is TRBV6-1, with 7 bases aligning to TRBD1. V dropped 2 bases and J dropped 3; count of bases not matched to a gene: 4. Germline V gives CDR1 MNHNS, CDR2 SASEGT. This CDR3 is 15 amino acids long. CDR3 DNA sequence: TGTGCCAGCAGTGAAATGGGGACAGTCAATCAGCCCCAGCATTTT. It translates to CASSEMGTVNQPQHF.

This sequence joins TRBV9 and TRBJ1-2, with D possibly TRBD1 on 6 matching bases. Deletions cut 4 bases from V and 5 bases from J, with 18 bases between. There are 15 residues in the CDR3. Germline assignment: CDR1 SGDLS and CDR2 YYNGEE. The CDR3 nucleotides read TGTGCCAGCAGCTTTAGCCGGGGGGCGACGTATGGCTACACCTTC. This gives the protein CASSFSRGATYGYTF.

This clone was observed a single time. The chain employs TRBV15 and TRBJ1-5; no reliable D call. Germline CDR1 reads LNHNV; CDR2 reads YYDKDF (reference sequence). The CDR3 spans 13 residues. V was pared by 4 bases and J by 1 base, with 5 bases between. This CDR3 is CATSTLSNQPQHF. The CDR3 bases are TGTGCCACCAGCACACTCAGCAATCAGCCCCAGCATTTT.